The present TCR beta chain was sequenced within a study of cytomegalovirus exposure and HLA in healthy donors. CDR3 length equals 14 residues. V was clipped by 5 bases and J by 0 bases, with 11 bases between them. Germline lookup yields CDR1 SGHVS and CDR2 FQNEAQ. Overall study results and limits: In vitro testing confirmed a few CMV-associated chains as specific for CMV antigens.

Donors sampled were nominally healthy, though unrecorded immune exposures were likely. The primer mix had 60 Vbeta and 13 Jbeta primers. Libraries were prepared by immunoSEQ multiplex PCR; TCRdb keeps only in-frame clonotypes and omits some of them. The profile shows 150,000 to 200,000 clones, around 80% of them singletons. This clone was found once. Its antigen is not known. The genes are TRBV7-8 and TRBJ2-7; possible D gene TRBD1, 5 bases. Material: PBMCs. The clonotype was recovered from a woman in her twenties or thirties in good health and CMV-seronegative. The CDR3 DNA follows: TGTGCCAGCAGCCATGGACATCGCTCCTACGAGCAGTACTTC. Translated, it gives CASSHGHRSYEQYF.